Here is one TCR beta chain with its context. Its antigen is still unknown. No clone much larger than this one lies a single base away; base qualities are absent. Looking up the germline V gene yields CDR1 MDHEN and CDR2 SYDVKM. V is trimmed back by 3 bases and J by 3 bases, and the junction contains 4 bases that no gene match accounts for. From the cysteine through the phenylalanine, the CDR3 covers 14 amino acids. Kept here is only the CDR3 DNA, which spans 42 bases and is read in frame from base 1. Amplification of TCR beta CDR3 regions was carried out from RNA transcripts. The TCR CDR3 was subjected to a first round of RT-PCR using the HTBI primer set and the Qiagen OneStep RT-PCR kit. The libraries were constructed in a second round of multiplex PCR and then size-selected and purified. Libraries were sequenced paired-end with 100 bp reads on an Illumina HiSeq2000. Under the source paper's analysis protocol: SOAPnuke was used to process the raw data, throwing out any read that contained adapters or uncalled bases, had a mean Phred below 15, or lacked an exact constant-primer or identifier match. COPE v1.2.5 was used to merge the high-quality paired reads, and each unique nucleotide sequence was defined as a clonotype. MiTCR v1.1 was used to align clonotypes to the IMGT TRBV, TRBD and TRBJ reference segments. The analysis included only V-J combinations with a frequency above 0.0001, which together covered 98% to 99.2% of the repertoires. The TCS score was defined as the ratio of F50 (clonal expansion) to E x V (chaos), calculated using BLOSUM62-based TCRdist between CDR3 peptides within each V-J. Welch's t-statistics and random forest reduced fewer than 550 V-J features to roughly 13, which were used in a naive Bayes classifier (R e1071). TCRdb cleaned the public reads at Q25 with fastp, built clones with MiXCR and kept in-frame beta chains. Here each entry gathers all rows of one CDR3 protein and keeps the most common genes and DNA. The V and J calls reflect TCRdb's pipeline rather than the authors' work. The sample yields roughly 380,000 distinct CDR3 sequences; about an eighth were counted once. Roughly 4.8% of the sample is held by the ten biggest clonotypes.

Stable Graves' hyperthyroidism was defined as no progression to ophthalmopathy during 18 months of follow-up. Hyperthyroidism patients were newly diagnosed, had a disease duration of under 2 months, and were aged 18 to 65 years. Any patient with an uncontrolled infection, another autoimmune disease, pregnancy or lactation was excluded. Diagnoses relied on clinical symptoms, serum thyroxine and TRAb, thyroid ultrasound and orbital computed tomography. Ficoll-Paque density gradient centrifugation was used to isolate PBMCs from approximately 10 ml of fresh peripheral blood. Total RNA was extracted with Trizol reagent, and quality was checked on an Agilent 2100 Bioanalyzer. This sample is drawn from a study of T cells in Graves' hyperthyroidism and ophthalmopathy (dated by TCRdb to the late 2010s). As for the study more broadly: Peripheral blood samples were taken at the time of initial diagnosis, prior to any treatment. To identify TCR V-J signatures that set the groups apart, the researchers used a discovery cohort of 100 patients, made up of roughly 45 with Graves' ophthalmopathy and some 56 with stable Graves' hyperthyroidism. Whether ophthalmopathy could be predicted prospectively was tested in an independent validation cohort made up of 18 to 20 hyperthyroidism patients plus 17 patients who later progressed to ophthalmopathy. For training and testing, the 100 or so patients in the discovery cohort were randomly divided in a 7:3 ratio. The study also compared thyroid tissue and blood T-cell repertoires from five or six Graves' hyperthyroidism patients. Following sampling, methimazole starting at 30 mg daily was given to hyperthyroidism patients, and high-dose intravenous methylprednisolone was given to ophthalmopathy patients. The paper describes TCR Vbeta CDR3 sequencing of 120 to 150 peripheral blood samples, made up of 43 ophthalmopathy patients, roughly 75 hyperthyroidism patients and 17 progressor patients.

Here is what the overall study found, with its caveats: In validation, progression to ophthalmopathy was predicted by the model with 70.59% sensitivity and roughly 72% specificity, a median of around 5.9 months before onset. A model built on a 13 V-J signature distinguished ophthalmopathy from stable hyperthyroidism, reaching about 89% sensitivity and around 81% specificity in cross-validation and 80%/75% in testing. No statistical method was used to fix the sample size in advance, and group allocation was not hidden from the investigators. Blood samples also contained most of the expanded thyroid clonotypes (frequency above 0.001), which suggests that blood repertoires may reflect thyroid immune responses.

Sequencing input: blood. The rearranged chain carries TRBV28 and TRBJ1-1, and 7 junction bases match TRBD1. The receptor was derived from a woman between 18 and 29 years old with Graves' hyperthyroidism. The CDR3 loop reads CASSLTGSYTEAFF. The DNA is TGTGCCAGCAGTTTGACAGGGTCTTACACTGAAGCTTTCTTT.